This entry concerns a single TCR beta chain. The record originates from a study of PD-L1 blockade in urothelial cancer. Turning to the study itself: The analyses of blood took place 3 weeks (second dose) and 6 weeks after treatment start. Typically, measured as a median, blood samples had 141,255 T cells.

V was cut by 3 bases and J by 7 bases, with 19 bases left in between. The CDR3 is 15 amino acids. Germline V gene data show CDR1 as MDHEN and CDR2 as SYDVKM. Each PCR had synthetic TCR analog templates added to it as a spike-in. The assay was immunoSEQ multiplex PCR, and TCRdb's table has in-frame clones only and misses some. There are 65,000 to 85,000 clones in the sample; around 93% occur only once, and over 0.7% lies in the top ten. The time point here: peripheral blood 6 weeks after treatment start. The chain carries TRBV28 and TRBJ2-7; D remains unclear. The receptor was isolated from a woman aged 80 or over with urothelial cancer. The sequencing here drew on PBMCs, taken around atezolizumab (anti-PD-L1) treatment. The CDR3 coding sequence is TGTGCCAGCAGTTTCGCCCTTGCTACGCATTCGGAGCAGTACTTC. Protein: CASSFALATHSEQYF.